This TCR beta chain came from a study of cytomegalovirus exposure and HLA in healthy donors. General study findings and limits: In a later analysis, TCR beta V- and J-gene trimming showed a link to a missense DCLRE1C variant.

A few counts support this clone. Its cognate antigen is unknown. Use of 60 Vbeta and 13 Jbeta primers characterized the PCR. Only in-frame clones appear in the TCRdb table, and some are missing; sequencing was by immunoSEQ multiplex PCR. Of roughly 200,000 clones in the sample, about 13% were seen once. Unrecorded immune exposure was likely among donors, who were nominally healthy when sampled. The germline gives CDR1 LGHNA, CDR2 YSLEER. The length of the CDR3 is 15 residues. Trimming shortened V by 0 bases and J by 4 bases, and 12 bases separated the two germline ends. This TCR derives from a man aged 50-60 years in good health and CMV-seropositive. The V gene is TRBV4-3, the J gene TRBJ1-1; TRBD1 is a possible D gene (6 bases). The specimen sequenced was PBMCs. CDR3 residues: CASSQDGGATTEAFF. For the CDR3, the DNA is TGCGCCAGCAGCCAAGATGGGGGCGCGACCACTGAAGCTTTCTTT.